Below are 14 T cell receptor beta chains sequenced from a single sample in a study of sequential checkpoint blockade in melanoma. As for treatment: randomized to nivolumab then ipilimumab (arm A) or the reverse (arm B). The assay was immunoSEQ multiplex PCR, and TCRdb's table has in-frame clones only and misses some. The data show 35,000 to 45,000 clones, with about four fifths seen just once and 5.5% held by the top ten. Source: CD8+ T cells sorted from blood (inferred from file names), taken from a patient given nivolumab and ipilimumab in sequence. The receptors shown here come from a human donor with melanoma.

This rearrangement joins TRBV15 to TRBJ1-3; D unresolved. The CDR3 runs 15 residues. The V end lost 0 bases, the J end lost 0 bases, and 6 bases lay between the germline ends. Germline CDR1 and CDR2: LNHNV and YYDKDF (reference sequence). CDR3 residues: CATSRDRGSGNTIYF. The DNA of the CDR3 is TGTGCCACCAGCAGAGATCGGGGCTCTGGAAACACCATATATTTT.

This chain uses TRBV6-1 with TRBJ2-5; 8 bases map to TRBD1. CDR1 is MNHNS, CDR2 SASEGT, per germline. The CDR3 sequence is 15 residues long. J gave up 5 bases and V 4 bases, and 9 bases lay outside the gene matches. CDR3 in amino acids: CASSVSGGAGETQYF. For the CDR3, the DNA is TGTGCCAGCAGTGTTTCAGGGGGCGCGGGTGAGACCCAGTACTTC.

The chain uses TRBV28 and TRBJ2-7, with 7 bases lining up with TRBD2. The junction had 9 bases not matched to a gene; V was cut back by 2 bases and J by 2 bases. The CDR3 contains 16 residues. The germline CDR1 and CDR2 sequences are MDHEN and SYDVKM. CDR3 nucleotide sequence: TGTGCCAGCAGTTTACAGATTGGACTAGAAACCTACGAGCAGTACTTC. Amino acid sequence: CASSLQIGLETYEQYF.

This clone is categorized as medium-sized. In DNA form, the CDR3 reads TGTGCCAGCAGCCTCGGACAGGGTGAACATCAGCCCCAGCATTTT. This gives the protein CASSLGQGEHQPQHF. The chain carries TRBV7-9 and TRBJ1-5; TRBD1 matches 8 bases. The germline V gene encodes CDR1 SEHNR and CDR2 FQNEAQ (reference sequence). The J segment lost 5 bases and the V segment lost 5 bases, leaving 8 bases of the junction unmatched. The CDR3 sequence is 15 residues long. Drawing the rest from reference TRBV7-9 and TRBJ1-5, the complete variable domain is DTGVSQNPRHKITKRGQNVTFRCDPISEHNRLYWYRQTLGQGPEFLTYFQNEAQLEKSRLLSDRFSAERPKGSFSTLEIQRTEQGDSAMYLCASSLGQGEHQPQHFGDGTRLSIL.

The chain's CDR3 is CASSGTGGEFAGLGTQYF. CDR3 in DNA: TGTGCCAGCAGCGGGACAGGGGGCGAGTTTGCAGGTTTGGGGACCCAGTACTTC. The rearrangement links TRBV5-4 to TRBJ2-5; TRBD1 aligns across 12 bases. This CDR3 is 18 amino acids long. Germline CDR1 and CDR2: SGHNT and YYREEE (reference sequence). V lost 4 bases and J lost 7; bases outside the gene matches: 17.

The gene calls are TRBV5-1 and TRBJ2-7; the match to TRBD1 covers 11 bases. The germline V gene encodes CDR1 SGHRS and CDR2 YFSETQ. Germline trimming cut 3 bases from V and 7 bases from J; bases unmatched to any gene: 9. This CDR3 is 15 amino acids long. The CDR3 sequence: CASSSGQGAAREQYF. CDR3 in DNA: TGCGCCAGCAGCTCCGGACAGGGGGCTGCGAGAGAGCAGTACTTC. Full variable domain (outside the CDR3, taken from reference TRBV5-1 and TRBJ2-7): KAGVTQTPRYLIKTRGQQVTLSCSPISGHRSVSWYQQTPGQGLQFLFEYFSETQRNKGNFPGRFSGRQFSNSRSEMNVSTLELGDSALYLCASSSGQGAAREQYFGPGTRLTVT.

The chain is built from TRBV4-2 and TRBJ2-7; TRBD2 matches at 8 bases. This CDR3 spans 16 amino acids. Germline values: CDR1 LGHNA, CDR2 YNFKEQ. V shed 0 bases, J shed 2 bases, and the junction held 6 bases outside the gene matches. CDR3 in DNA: TGTGCCAGCAGCCAAGATTGGGCGGGAGGAACCTACGAGCAGTACTTC. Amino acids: CASSQDWAGGTYEQYF.

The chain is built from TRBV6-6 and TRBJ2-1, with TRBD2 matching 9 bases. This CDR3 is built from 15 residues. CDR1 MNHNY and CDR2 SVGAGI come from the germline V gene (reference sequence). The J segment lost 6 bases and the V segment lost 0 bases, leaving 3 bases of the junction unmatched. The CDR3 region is CASSYSASGVNEQFF. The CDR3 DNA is TGTGCCAGCAGTTACTCGGCTAGCGGGGTCAATGAGCAGTTCTTC.

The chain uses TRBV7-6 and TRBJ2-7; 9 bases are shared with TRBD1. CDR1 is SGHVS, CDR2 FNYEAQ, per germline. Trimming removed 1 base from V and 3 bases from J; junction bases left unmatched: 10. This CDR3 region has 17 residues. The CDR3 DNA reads TGTGCCAGCAGCTTAGGTCAGTCTCGGGACAGGGTCTACGAGCAGTACTTC. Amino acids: CASSLGQSRDRVYEQYF. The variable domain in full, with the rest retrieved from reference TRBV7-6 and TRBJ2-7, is GAGVSQSPRYKVTKRGQDVALRCDPISGHVSLYWYRQALGQGPEFLTYFNYEAQQDKSGLPNDRFSAERPEGSISTLTIQRTEQRDSAMYRCASSLGQSRDRVYEQYFGPGTRLTVT.

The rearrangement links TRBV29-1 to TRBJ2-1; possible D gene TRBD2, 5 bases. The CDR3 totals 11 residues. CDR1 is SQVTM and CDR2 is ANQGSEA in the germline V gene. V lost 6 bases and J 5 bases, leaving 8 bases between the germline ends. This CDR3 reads CSVEGNNEQFF. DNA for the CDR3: TGCAGCGTCGAGGGAAACAATGAGCAGTTCTTC.

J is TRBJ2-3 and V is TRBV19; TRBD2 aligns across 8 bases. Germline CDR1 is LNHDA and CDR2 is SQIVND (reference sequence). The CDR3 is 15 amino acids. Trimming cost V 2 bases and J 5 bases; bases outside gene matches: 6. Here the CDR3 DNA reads TGTGCCAGTAGTATATGGGCGGGGGGAATAGATACGCAGTATTTT. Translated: CASSIWAGGIDTQYF.

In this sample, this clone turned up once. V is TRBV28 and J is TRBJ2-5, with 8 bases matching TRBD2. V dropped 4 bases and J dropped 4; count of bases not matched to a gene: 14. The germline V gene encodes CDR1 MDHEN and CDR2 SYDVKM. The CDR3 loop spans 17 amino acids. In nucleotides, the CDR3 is TGTGCCAGCAGTTCATCGGGGGGGGGACTATCTTCAGAGACCCAGTACTTC. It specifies CASSSSGGGLSSETQYF.

The CDR3 DNA sequence: TGTGCCAGCAGCTTGGCCAGGGTCCATGAGCAGTTCTTC. Translated, it gives CASSLARVHEQFF. J is TRBJ2-1 and V is TRBV5-4, with D possibly TRBD1 on 5 matching bases. V lost 0 bases to trimming and J lost 8 bases, with 9 bases between them. CDR1 and CDR2 (germline): SGHNT, YYREEE (reference sequence). The CDR3 is 13 residues long. Looking up the rest from reference TRBV5-4 and TRBJ2-1 gives the full variable domain: ETGVTQSPTHLIKTRGQQVTLRCSSQSGHNTVSWYQQALGQGPQFIFQYYREEENGRGNFPPRFSGLQFPNYSSELNVNALELDDSALYLCASSLARVHEQFFGPGTRLTVL.

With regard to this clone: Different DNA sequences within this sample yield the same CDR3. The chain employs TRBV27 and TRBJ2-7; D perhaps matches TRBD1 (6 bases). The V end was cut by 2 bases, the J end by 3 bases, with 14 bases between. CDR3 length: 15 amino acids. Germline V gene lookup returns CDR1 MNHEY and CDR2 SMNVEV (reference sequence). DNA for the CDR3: TGTGCCAGCAGTTTAGGGGCAGGGGAGCTCTACGAGCAGTACTTC. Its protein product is CASSLGAGELYEQYF.